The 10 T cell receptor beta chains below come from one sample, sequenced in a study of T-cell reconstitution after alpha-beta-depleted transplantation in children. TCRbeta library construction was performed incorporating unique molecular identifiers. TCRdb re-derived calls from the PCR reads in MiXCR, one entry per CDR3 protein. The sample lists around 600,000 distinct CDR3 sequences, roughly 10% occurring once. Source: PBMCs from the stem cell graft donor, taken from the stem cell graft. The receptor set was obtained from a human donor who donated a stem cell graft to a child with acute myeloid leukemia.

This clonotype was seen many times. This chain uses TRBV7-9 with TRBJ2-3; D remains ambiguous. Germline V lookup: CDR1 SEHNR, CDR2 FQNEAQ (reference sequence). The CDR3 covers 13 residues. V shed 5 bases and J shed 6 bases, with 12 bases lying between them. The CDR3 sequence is CASSPRLADTQYF. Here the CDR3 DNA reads TGTGCCAGCAGCCCCCGACTGGCCGATACGCAGTATTTT.

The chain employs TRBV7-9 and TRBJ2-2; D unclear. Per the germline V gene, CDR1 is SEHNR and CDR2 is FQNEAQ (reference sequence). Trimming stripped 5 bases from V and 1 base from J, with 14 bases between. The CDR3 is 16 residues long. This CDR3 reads CASSPFLEQNTGELFF. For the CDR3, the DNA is TGTGCCAGCAGCCCCTTCCTAGAGCAGAACACCGGGGAGCTGTTTTTT.

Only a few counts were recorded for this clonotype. The CDR3 region is CSVARGQGPDEQYF. The CDR3, as DNA: TGCAGCGTTGCCCGGGGACAGGGCCCAGACGAGCAGTACTTC. V usage is TRBV29-1 and J usage is TRBJ2-7, with 9 positions matching TRBD1. From germline, CDR1 is SQVTM and CDR2 ANQGSEA. This CDR3 region has 14 residues. The junction had 9 bases not matched to a gene; V was cut back by 4 bases and J by 5 bases.

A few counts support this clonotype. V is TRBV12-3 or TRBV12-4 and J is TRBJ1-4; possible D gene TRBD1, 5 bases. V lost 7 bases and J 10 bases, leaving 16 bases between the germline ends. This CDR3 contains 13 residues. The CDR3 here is CASKPGTVGKLFF. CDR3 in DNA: TGTGCCAGCAAACCAGGGACGGTCGGAAAACTGTTTTTT.

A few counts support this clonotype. This chain's CDR3 is CASSREVGTSGNTDTQYF. CDR3 sequence (DNA): TGCGCCAGCAGCCGAGAGGTTGGGACTAGCGGGAACACAGATACGCAGTATTTT. V gene TRBV4-3 combines with J gene TRBJ2-3; 13 nucleotides line up with TRBD2. CDR3 length: 18 residues. Germline CDR1 LGHNA, CDR2 YSLEER. The J segment lost 2 bases and the V segment lost 4 bases, leaving 9 bases of the junction unmatched.

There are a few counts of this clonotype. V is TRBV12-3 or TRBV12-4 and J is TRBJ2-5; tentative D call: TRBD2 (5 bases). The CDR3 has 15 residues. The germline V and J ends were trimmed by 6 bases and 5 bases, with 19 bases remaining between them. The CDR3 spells CASSPDSARGETQYF. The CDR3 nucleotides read TGTGCCAGCAGCCCCGATTCGGCGCGAGGGGAGACCCAGTACTTC.

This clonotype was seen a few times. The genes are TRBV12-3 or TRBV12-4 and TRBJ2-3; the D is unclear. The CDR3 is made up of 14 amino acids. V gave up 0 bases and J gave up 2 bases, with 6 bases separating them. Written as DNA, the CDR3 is TGTGCCAGCAGTTTAGCGCACCCCACAGATACGCAGTATTTT. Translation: CASSLAHPTDTQYF.

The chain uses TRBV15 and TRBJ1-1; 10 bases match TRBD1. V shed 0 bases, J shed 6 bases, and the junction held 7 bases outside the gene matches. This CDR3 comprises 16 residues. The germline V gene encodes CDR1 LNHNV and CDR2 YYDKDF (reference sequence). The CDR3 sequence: CATSRDLGTGVAEAFF. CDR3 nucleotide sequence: TGTGCCACCAGCAGAGATCTCGGGACAGGGGTGGCTGAAGCTTTCTTT.

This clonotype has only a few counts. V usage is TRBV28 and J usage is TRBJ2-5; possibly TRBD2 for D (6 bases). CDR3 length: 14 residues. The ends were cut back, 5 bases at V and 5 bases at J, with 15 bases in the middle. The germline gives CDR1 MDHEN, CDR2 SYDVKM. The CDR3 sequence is CASSPAGLWETQYF. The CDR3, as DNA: TGTGCCAGCAGTCCTGCGGGATTATGGGAGACCCAGTACTTC. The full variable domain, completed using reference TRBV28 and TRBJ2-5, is DVKVTQSSRYLVKRTGEKVFLECVQDMDHENMFWYRQDPGLGLRLIYFSYDVKMKEKGDIPEGYSVSREKKERFSLILESASTNQTSMYLCASSPAGLWETQYFGPGTRLLVL.

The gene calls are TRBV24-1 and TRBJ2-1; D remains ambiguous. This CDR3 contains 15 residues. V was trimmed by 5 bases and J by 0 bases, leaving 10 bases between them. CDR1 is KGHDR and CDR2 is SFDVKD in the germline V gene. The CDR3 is CATSVPTSSYNEQFF. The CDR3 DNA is TGTGCCACCAGTGTCCCTACCAGCTCCTACAATGAGCAGTTCTTC.